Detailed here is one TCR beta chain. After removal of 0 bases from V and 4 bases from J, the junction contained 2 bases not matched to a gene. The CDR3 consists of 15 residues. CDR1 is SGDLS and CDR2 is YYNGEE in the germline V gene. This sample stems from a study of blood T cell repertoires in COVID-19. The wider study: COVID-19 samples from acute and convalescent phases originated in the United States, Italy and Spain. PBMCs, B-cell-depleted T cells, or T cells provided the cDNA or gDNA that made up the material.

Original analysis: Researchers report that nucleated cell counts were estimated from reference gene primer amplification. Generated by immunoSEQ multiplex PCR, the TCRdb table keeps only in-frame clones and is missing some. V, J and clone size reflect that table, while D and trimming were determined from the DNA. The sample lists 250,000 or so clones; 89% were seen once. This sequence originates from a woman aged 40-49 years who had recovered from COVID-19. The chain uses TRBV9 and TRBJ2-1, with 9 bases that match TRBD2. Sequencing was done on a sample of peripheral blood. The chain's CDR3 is CASSVALAGYNEQFF. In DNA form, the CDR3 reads TGTGCCAGCAGCGTAGCGCTAGCGGGGTACAATGAGCAGTTCTTC.